This is a list of T cell receptor beta chains from one sample in a study of blood T cells in healthy people across ages. TCRdb processed the 5' RACE reads anew with MiXCR; each CDR3 protein has one entry. The top ten hold about 4.1% of the sample, which has 1.5 million to 1.8 million distinct CDR3 sequences, about 45% seen once. The sample taken for sequencing was blood. The receptors come from a woman aged 18-35 years in good health. The CDR3 runs from the conserved cysteine through the conserved F or W. D genes are given only for firm matches. Clone size is not always given. Where it is, it says once, few, many or a class for expanded clones.

v_call: TRBV6-2/TRBV6-3; clone_size: once; cdr3_length: 13; j_call: TRBJ1-5; d_call: -; cdr3_aa: CASRNWGSQPQHF; cdr3_nt: TGTGCCAGCAGGAACTGGGGTAGTCAGCCCCAGCATTTT
v_call: TRBV20-1; clone_size: few; cdr3_length: 14; j_call: TRBJ2-1; d_call: -; cdr3_aa: CSARVQRRADEQFF; cdr3_nt: TGCAGTGCTAGAGTGCAAAGGAGGGCCGATGAGCAGTTCTTC
v_call: TRBV5-5; clone_size: -; cdr3_length: 15; j_call: TRBJ1-2; d_call: -; cdr3_aa: CASSLEGPEIYGYTF; cdr3_nt: TGTGCCAGCAGCTTGGAAGGACCAGAAATCTATGGCTACACCTTC
v_call: TRBV20-1; clone_size: -; cdr3_length: 17; j_call: TRBJ2-1; d_call: -; cdr3_aa: CSATTTLRGPFYNEQFF; cdr3_nt: TGCAGTGCAACCACTACCCTCAGGGGTCCCTTTTACAATGAGCAGTTCTTC
v_call: TRBV30; clone_size: -; cdr3_length: 14; j_call: TRBJ1-5; d_call: TRBD1; cdr3_aa: CAWSEGQGRQPQHF; cdr3_nt: TGTGCCTGGAGTGAGGGACAGGGGCGTCAGCCCCAGCATTTT
v_call: TRBV6-1; clone_size: -; cdr3_length: 15; j_call: TRBJ2-2; d_call: -; cdr3_aa: CASSELAGLTGELFF; cdr3_nt: TGTGCCAGCAGTGAATTGGCAGGGCTAACCGGGGAGCTGTTTTTT
v_call: TRBV7-8; clone_size: -; cdr3_length: 17; j_call: TRBJ2-1; d_call: TRBD2; cdr3_aa: CASSLLLAGALYNEQFF; cdr3_nt: TGTGCCAGCAGCTTACTACTAGCGGGGGCCTTATACAATGAGCAGTTCTTC
v_call: TRBV5-1; clone_size: -; cdr3_length: 15; j_call: TRBJ2-3; d_call: -; cdr3_aa: CASSYRPRHSDTQYF; cdr3_nt: TGCGCCAGCAGCTACCGACCGAGACACTCAGATACGCAGTATTTT
v_call: TRBV12-3/TRBV12-4; clone_size: -; cdr3_length: 13; j_call: TRBJ1-5; d_call: -; cdr3_aa: CASSFERDQPQHF; cdr3_nt: TGTGCCAGCAGTTTCGAGAGGGATCAGCCCCAGCATTTT
v_call: TRBV19; clone_size: -; cdr3_length: 15; j_call: TRBJ2-1; d_call: -; cdr3_aa: CASSPEGAGDNEQFF; cdr3_nt: TGTGCCAGTAGTCCGGAAGGGGCAGGGGACAATGAGCAGTTCTTC
v_call: TRBV6-6; clone_size: -; cdr3_length: 16; j_call: TRBJ1-4; d_call: -; cdr3_aa: CASRGRGPATNEKLFF; cdr3_nt: TGTGCCAGCAGGGGAAGGGGCCCTGCAACTAATGAAAAACTGTTTTTT
v_call: TRBV28; clone_size: -; cdr3_length: 16; j_call: TRBJ2-7; d_call: -; cdr3_aa: CASSLFRDWSSYEQYF; cdr3_nt: TGTGCCAGCAGTTTATTCCGGGACTGGAGCTCCTACGAGCAGTACTTC
v_call: TRBV6-2/TRBV6-3; clone_size: -; cdr3_length: 13; j_call: TRBJ2-5; d_call: -; cdr3_aa: CASSYSIEGTQYF; cdr3_nt: TGTGCCAGCAGTTACTCGATCGAAGGGACCCAGTACTTC
v_call: TRBV11-2; clone_size: -; cdr3_length: 12; j_call: TRBJ2-3; d_call: -; cdr3_aa: CASSTGLRTQYF; cdr3_nt: TGTGCCAGCAGCACGGGACTCCGTACGCAGTATTTT
v_call: TRBV7-9; clone_size: -; cdr3_length: 11; j_call: TRBJ1-5; d_call: -; cdr3_aa: CARARGMPQHF; cdr3_nt: TGTGCCAGAGCCCGCGGCATGCCCCAGCATTTT
v_call: TRBV21-1; clone_size: -; cdr3_length: 15; j_call: TRBJ1-4; d_call: -; cdr3_aa: CASRSKTGSNEKLFF; cdr3_nt: TGTGCCAGCAGGTCAAAGACAGGGTCTAATGAAAAACTGTTTTTT
v_call: TRBV20-1; clone_size: -; cdr3_length: 14; j_call: TRBJ1-1; d_call: TRBD1; cdr3_aa: CSAIRTGVPTEAFF; cdr3_nt: TGCAGTGCTATCCGGACAGGGGTGCCCACTGAAGCTTTCTTT
v_call: TRBV6-2/TRBV6-3; clone_size: once; cdr3_length: 14; j_call: TRBJ2-1; d_call: TRBD2; cdr3_aa: CASSGLAGGREQFF; cdr3_nt: TGTGCCAGCAGTGGACTAGCGGGAGGGCGGGAGCAGTTCTTC
v_call: TRBV6-5; clone_size: many; cdr3_length: 10; j_call: TRBJ2-5; d_call: -; cdr3_aa: CASRAETQYF; cdr3_nt: TGTGCCAGCAGGGCAGAGACCCAGTACTTC
v_call: TRBV7-9; clone_size: few; cdr3_length: 15; j_call: TRBJ2-4; d_call: -; cdr3_aa: CASSPVTGAKNIQYF; cdr3_nt: TGTGCCAGCAGTCCTGTGACAGGAGCCAAAAACATTCAGTACTTC
v_call: TRBV10-1; clone_size: -; cdr3_length: 14; j_call: TRBJ2-2; d_call: -; cdr3_aa: CASSDDPNTGELFF; cdr3_nt: TGCGCCAGCAGTGATGATCCGAACACCGGGGAGCTGTTTTTT
v_call: TRBV6-5; clone_size: -; cdr3_length: 13; j_call: TRBJ2-7; d_call: -; cdr3_aa: CASSLSSHIEQYF; cdr3_nt: TGTGCCAGCAGTCTGAGCAGCCACATCGAGCAGTACTTC
v_call: TRBV20-1; clone_size: once; cdr3_length: 12; j_call: TRBJ1-5; d_call: -; cdr3_aa: CSAKGYNQPQHF; cdr3_nt: TGCAGTGCTAAAGGGTACAATCAGCCCCAGCATTTT
v_call: TRBV29-1; clone_size: -; cdr3_length: 11; j_call: TRBJ2-2; d_call: -; cdr3_aa: CSVPLAGELFF; cdr3_nt: TGCAGCGTACCTTTGGCCGGGGAGCTGTTTTTT
v_call: TRBV20-1; clone_size: -; cdr3_length: 13; j_call: TRBJ1-4; d_call: -; cdr3_aa: CSARSGRGEKLFF; cdr3_nt: TGCAGTGCTAGGTCCGGGAGAGGTGAAAAACTGTTTTTT
v_call: TRBV12-3/TRBV12-4; clone_size: -; cdr3_length: 16; j_call: TRBJ2-2; d_call: -; cdr3_aa: CASSPRGAGNTGELFF; cdr3_nt: TGTGCCAGCAGTCCTCGCGGGGCGGGGAACACCGGGGAGCTGTTTTTT
v_call: TRBV5-1; clone_size: -; cdr3_length: 17; j_call: TRBJ2-1; d_call: TRBD2; cdr3_aa: CASSSDSSGGTYNEQFF; cdr3_nt: TGCGCCAGCAGCAGCGATTCTAGCGGGGGTACCTACAATGAGCAGTTCTTC
v_call: TRBV4-3; clone_size: -; cdr3_length: 18; j_call: TRBJ2-1; d_call: -; cdr3_aa: CASSHAAGSASSYNEQFF; cdr3_nt: TGCGCCAGCAGCCATGCCGCGGGGTCGGCTAGCTCCTACAATGAGCAGTTCTTC
v_call: TRBV6-1; clone_size: -; cdr3_length: 14; j_call: TRBJ1-1; d_call: -; cdr3_aa: CASSTRQLNTEAFF; cdr3_nt: TGTGCCAGCAGTACAAGACAGTTGAACACTGAAGCTTTCTTT
v_call: TRBV29-1; clone_size: -; cdr3_length: 13; j_call: TRBJ2-1; d_call: TRBD2; cdr3_aa: CTLGTSGRGEQFF; cdr3_nt: TGCACCCTCGGTACTAGCGGGAGGGGTGAGCAGTTCTTC
v_call: TRBV18; clone_size: few; cdr3_length: 14; j_call: TRBJ2-1; d_call: TRBD2; cdr3_aa: CASSPSGTSAEQFF; cdr3_nt: TGTGCCAGCTCACCATCCGGGACTAGCGCTGAGCAGTTCTTC
v_call: TRBV20-1; clone_size: few; cdr3_length: 14; j_call: TRBJ2-3; d_call: -; cdr3_aa: CSAKVAASTDTQYF; cdr3_nt: TGCAGTGCTAAAGTAGCGGCTAGCACAGATACGCAGTATTTT
v_call: TRBV7-2; clone_size: -; cdr3_length: 17; j_call: TRBJ2-1; d_call: -; cdr3_aa: CASSSSHGLRGINEQFF; cdr3_nt: TGTGCCAGCAGCTCCTCTCACGGACTGCGCGGCATCAATGAGCAGTTCTTC
v_call: TRBV7-8; clone_size: few; cdr3_length: 15; j_call: TRBJ2-1; d_call: -; cdr3_aa: CASSTLDGYYTEQFF; cdr3_nt: TGTGCCAGCAGTACTCTGGACGGATACTACACTGAGCAGTTCTTC
v_call: TRBV2; clone_size: few; cdr3_length: 12; j_call: TRBJ2-5; d_call: -; cdr3_aa: CASSVGGGTQYF; cdr3_nt: TGTGCCAGCAGTGTAGGGGGTGGGACCCAGTACTTC
v_call: TRBV29-1; clone_size: once; cdr3_length: 14; j_call: TRBJ2-7; d_call: TRBD2; cdr3_aa: CSVRTSGRGYEQYF; cdr3_nt: TGCAGCGTAAGGACTAGCGGGAGAGGTTACGAGCAGTACTTC
v_call: TRBV29-1; clone_size: -; cdr3_length: 13; j_call: TRBJ2-5; d_call: -; cdr3_aa: CSVAPAQRNEQYF; cdr3_nt: TGCAGCGTTGCCCCGGCCCAGCGAAATGAGCAGTACTTC
v_call: TRBV14; clone_size: few; cdr3_length: 14; j_call: TRBJ2-7; d_call: -; cdr3_aa: CASSQDLISYEQYF; cdr3_nt: TGTGCCAGCAGCCAAGATCTGATTTCCTACGAGCAGTACTTC